What follows are 2 T cell receptor beta chains derived from one specimen sequenced in a study of blood T cell repertoires in COVID-19. Using immunoSEQ multiplex PCR, the repertoire was profiled, and TCRdb retains in-frame clones only, with some absent. The data hold 100,000 or so clones, with about 91% observed a single time. The sequenced material came from peripheral blood. The origin of the receptors is a man younger than 35 with acute or convalescent COVID-19.

The rearrangement joins TRBV5-1 to TRBJ1-1; a possible D gene is TRBD1 (5 bases). Per the germline V gene, CDR1 is SGHRS and CDR2 is YFSETQ. CDR3 size: 14 residues. V lost 0 bases and J lost 1, with 7 bases in between. The CDR3 spells CASSLAGQNTEAFF. In nucleotides, the CDR3 is TGCGCCAGCAGCTTGGCAGGACAGAACACTGAAGCTTTCTTT.

The CDR3 DNA is TGTGCCAGCAGCTTGTATAATGAAAAACTGTTTTTT. Its protein is CASSLYNEKLFF. This rearrangement joins TRBV5-6 to TRBJ1-4; D ambiguous. Trimming shortened V by 1 base and J by 4 bases, and 2 bases separated the two germline ends. Looked up from germline, CDR1 is SGHDT and CDR2 is YYEEEE. The CDR3 spans 12 residues.